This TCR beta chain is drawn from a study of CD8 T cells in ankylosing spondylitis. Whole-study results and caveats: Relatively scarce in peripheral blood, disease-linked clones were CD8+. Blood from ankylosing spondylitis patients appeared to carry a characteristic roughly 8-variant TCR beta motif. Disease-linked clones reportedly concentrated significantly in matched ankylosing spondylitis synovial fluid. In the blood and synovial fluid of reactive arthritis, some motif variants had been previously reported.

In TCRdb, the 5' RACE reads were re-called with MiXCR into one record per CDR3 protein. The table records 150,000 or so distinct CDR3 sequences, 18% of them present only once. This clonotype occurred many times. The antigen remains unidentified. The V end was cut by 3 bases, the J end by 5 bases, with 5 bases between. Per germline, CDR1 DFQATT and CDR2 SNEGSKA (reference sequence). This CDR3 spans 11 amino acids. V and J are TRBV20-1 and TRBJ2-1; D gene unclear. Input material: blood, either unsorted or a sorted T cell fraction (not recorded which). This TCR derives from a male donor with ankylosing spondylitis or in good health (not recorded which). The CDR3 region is CSASIDNEQFF. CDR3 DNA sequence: TGCAGTGCTAGTATAGACAATGAGCAGTTCTTC.